This T cell receptor beta chain is from a study of blood T cell repertoires in COVID-19. The CDR3 consists of 16 residues. Germline V gene sequence: CDR1 MNHEY, CDR2 SMNVEV (reference sequence). The trim removed 5 bases at V and 8 bases at J, leaving 13 bases unmatched. Clones were read by immunoSEQ multiplex PCR, and TCRdb kept only the in-frame ones, dropping some. Here the sample spans 220,000 or so clones, approximately 85% being singletons. Sequencing was done on a sample of peripheral blood. This sequence joins TRBV27 and TRBJ2-1; 9 positions agree with TRBD2. This clonotype was sampled from a middle-aged man who had recovered from COVID-19. The CDR3, as DNA: TGTGCCAGCAGTCGACAACCGGGACTAGCTATCTATGAGCAGTTCTTC. Translation: CASSRQPGLAIYEQFF.